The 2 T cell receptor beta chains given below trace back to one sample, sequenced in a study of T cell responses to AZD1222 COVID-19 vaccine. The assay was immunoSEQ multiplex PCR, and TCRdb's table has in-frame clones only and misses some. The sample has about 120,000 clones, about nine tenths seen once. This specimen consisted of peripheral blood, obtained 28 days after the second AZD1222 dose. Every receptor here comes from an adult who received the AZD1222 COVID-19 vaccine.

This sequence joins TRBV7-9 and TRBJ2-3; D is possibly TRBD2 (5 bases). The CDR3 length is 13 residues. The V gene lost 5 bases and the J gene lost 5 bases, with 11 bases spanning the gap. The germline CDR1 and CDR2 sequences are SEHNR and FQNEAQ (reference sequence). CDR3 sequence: CASSNGRGDTQYF. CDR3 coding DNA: TGTGCCAGCAGCAACGGCCGGGGAGATACGCAGTATTTT. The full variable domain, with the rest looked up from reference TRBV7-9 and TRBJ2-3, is DTGVSQNPRHKITKRGQNVTFRCDPISEHNRLYWYRQTLGQGPEFLTYFQNEAQLEKSRLLSDRFSAERPKGSFSTLEIQRTEQGDSAMYLCASSNGRGDTQYFGPGTRLTVL.

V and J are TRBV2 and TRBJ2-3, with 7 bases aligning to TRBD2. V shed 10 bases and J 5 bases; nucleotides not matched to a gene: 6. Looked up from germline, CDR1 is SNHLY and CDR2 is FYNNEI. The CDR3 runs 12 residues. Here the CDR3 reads CATRGDEDTQYF. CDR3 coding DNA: TGTGCCACACGGGGGGATGAAGATACGCAGTATTTT.